These T cell receptor beta chains were read from a single sample in a study of T cell clusters in autoimmune cytopenias. TCRdb reprocessed the multiplex PCR reads, keeping one entry per CDR3 protein, no DNA. The ten top clones account for around 20%, within a sample of approximately 4,900 distinct CDR3 sequences. Material: peripheral blood. The receptor source for this set is a human donor with an autoimmune cytopenia or autoimmune hepatitis (not recorded which). CDR3s include the opening cysteine and the closing phenylalanine or tryptophan. Fields, in order: clone size, J gene, V gene, CDR3 protein. Clone size is not always given. Where it is, it says once, few, many or a class for expanded clones.

medium-sized	TRBJ2-7	TRBV30	CAWSTSGGSYEQYF
.	TRBJ2-5	TRBV20-1	CSARPSGTGKETQYF
medium-sized	TRBJ2-6	TRBV6-5	CASSYYAGGSGANVLTF
medium-sized	TRBJ1-2	TRBV30	CAWSGARAYGYTF
medium-sized	TRBJ1-2	TRBV30	CAWSVGSFGYTF
medium-sized	TRBJ2-2	TRBV19	CASSGTGANTGELFF
medium-sized	TRBJ1-4	TRBV5-4	CASSINRDANEKLFF
.	TRBJ1-1	TRBV20-1	CSARWSDPEAFF
.	TRBJ2-3	TRBV5-1	CASRPGQSTDTQYF
medium-sized	TRBJ2-7	TRBV7-6	CASSLYRDHEQYF
.	TRBJ1-5	TRBV18	CASSPEETPSQPQHF
medium-sized	TRBJ1-2	TRBV6-5	CASIDQGGAGGYTF
medium-sized	TRBJ2-5	TRBV6-1	CASSERGSQETQYF
medium-sized	TRBJ1-6	TRBV7-9	CASSGTGPISPLHF
medium-sized	TRBJ2-7	TRBV5-1	CASSDSGLALGQYF
medium-sized	TRBJ1-1	TRBV29-1	CSVEEWGGNTEAFF
medium-sized	TRBJ2-5	TRBV29-1	CSVDFDKWKAYF
.	TRBJ2-6	TRBV6-5	CASSRQGPYSGANVLTF
medium-sized	TRBJ2-7	TRBV7-9	CASSLASGQTYEQYF
.	TRBJ1-5	TRBV18	CASSPDSNQPQHF
medium-sized	TRBJ2-5	TRBV19	CASSIAGGPQETQYF
medium-sized	TRBJ1-2	TRBV11-2	CASSSGVDYGYTF
medium-sized	TRBJ1-3	TRBV29-1	CSVEDYMAGTNTIYF
medium-sized	TRBJ2-1	TRBV27	CASRWGTGDYNEQFF
medium-sized	TRBJ1-1	TRBV29-1	CSVVKKNTEAFF
medium-sized	TRBJ1-2	TRBV6-2/TRBV6-3	CASSYEWRTGAHYGYTF
medium-sized	TRBJ1-1	TRBV5-1	CASRQPSGGENTEAFF
large	TRBJ2-2	TRBV6-5	CASSSGLAVNTGELFF
medium-sized	TRBJ1-5	TRBV19	CASSIPGLSNQPQHF
medium-sized	TRBJ2-2	TRBV5-4	CASSSDRANTGELFF
.	TRBJ1-2	TRBV20-1	CSARDRWTGPYGYTF
medium-sized	TRBJ2-5	TRBV6-5	CASSSSGRRYQETQYF
.	TRBJ2-3	TRBV4-1	CASSQEALPDTQYF
.	TRBJ2-4	TRBV4-1	CASSQEGGLGKNIQYF
medium-sized	TRBJ2-5	TRBV7-2	CASSLVGGETQYF
medium-sized	TRBJ2-1	TRBV29-1	CSVEDQDGLYNEQFF
medium-sized	TRBJ2-3	TRBV29-1	CSVTWRVPQITDTQYF
.	TRBJ2-2	TRBV5-8	CASSLYPSGELFF
medium-sized	TRBJ1-6	TRBV7-2	CASSLALGTDNSPLHF
medium-sized	TRBJ1-1	TRBV29-1	CSVGGQNTEAFF
.	TRBJ1-2	TRBV10-3	CASTQGRASANYGYTF
medium-sized	TRBJ1-1	TRBV6-1	CASSWGQNTEAFF
.	TRBJ1-2	TRBV10-3	CAISESGVTGTLVLYGYTF
.	TRBJ2-2	TRBV5-4	CASSLVGNSNTGELFF
medium-sized	TRBJ2-7	TRBV19	CGSARGFQYEQYF